The text below deals with one TCR beta chain. The data stem from a study of OX40 agonist ivuxolimab in advanced cancers. Study summary: With a range of 23 to 79, age averaged about 58 years, and 75% to 90% were male.

The table came from immunoSEQ multiplex PCR; TCRdb's copy has only in-frame clones and leaves some out. Of some 76,000 clones listed, over 90% were seen once; the top ten hold about 6.7%. Germline V gene lookup returns CDR1 MNHNY and CDR2 SVGAGI (reference sequence). The V end lost 2 bases, the J end lost 5 bases, and 11 bases lay between the germline ends. The CDR3 sequence is 14 residues long. With baseline, cycle 4 day 1, and cycle 7 day 1 as timepoints, blood was sampled. V gene TRBV6-6 combines with J gene TRBJ2-3; TRBD1 is a possible D gene (6 bases). Sequenced here: CD4+ or CD8+ T cells sorted from blood, sampled in a trial of the OX40 agonist ivuxolimab. The TCR was taken from an adult with an advanced solid tumor such as melanoma, head and neck, liver or kidney cancer. The CDR3 DNA is TGTGCCAGCAGTTACGCCCCAGGGGTAGATACGCAGTATTTT. This codes for CASSYAPGVDTQYF.